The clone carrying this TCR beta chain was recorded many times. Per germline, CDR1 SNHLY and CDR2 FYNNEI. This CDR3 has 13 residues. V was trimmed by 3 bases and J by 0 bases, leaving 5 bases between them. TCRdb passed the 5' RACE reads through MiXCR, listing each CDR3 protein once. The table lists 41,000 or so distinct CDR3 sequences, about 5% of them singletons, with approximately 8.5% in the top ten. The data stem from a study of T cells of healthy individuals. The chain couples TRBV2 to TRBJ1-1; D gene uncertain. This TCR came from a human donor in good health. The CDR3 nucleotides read TGTGCCAGCAGTGAGAATATGAACACTGAAGCTTTCTTT. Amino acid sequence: CASSENMNTEAFF.